These 11 T cell receptor beta chains were all obtained from the same sample, sequenced in a study of response to subunit inactivated influenza vaccine. TCRdb re-called the RT-PCR reads through MiXCR, storing one row per CDR3 protein. The sample records more than 500,000 distinct CDR3 sequences, over 9% being singletons. These data also formed part of another study, on T cells expressing NK-cell markers. As that report states: What made the TCR beta cDNA was 5'RACE template switching with UMIs.

The sample consisted of PBMCs from blood, taken on the day of vaccination. These receptors were obtained from a man aged 50-60 years who received an inactivated influenza vaccine.

The V gene is TRBV6-5, the J gene TRBJ2-3; D possibly matches TRBD1 or TRBD2 (6 bases each). CDR1 and CDR2 from the germline V gene are MNHEY and SVGAGI. V was trimmed by 2 bases and J by 6 bases, leaving 9 bases between them. CDR3 length: 13 residues. In nucleotides, the CDR3 is TGTGCCAGCAGTTACGGGGGGCCGGATACGCAGTATTTT. Residues: CASSYGGPDTQYF.

With respect to this clonotype: Because the CDR3 is missing its conserved closing phenylalanine or tryptophan, this is likely a read error. The chain uses TRBV6-5 and TRBJ1-2; D call uncertain. Trimming shortened V by 0 bases and J by 0 bases, and 8 bases separated the two germline ends. Germline V gene data show CDR1 as MNHEY and CDR2 as SVGAGI. This CDR3 contains 15 residues. The CDR3 sequence is CASSYSGNTNYGYTL. The DNA of the CDR3 is TGTGCCAGCAGTTACTCGGGAAATACTAACTATGGCTACACCTTA.

Details on this clonotype: Given a much more abundant clone one base away, this may be a read error. Here the CDR3 DNA reads TGTGCCAGCAGTTACTCTAGCGGGGGACAAGAGACCCAGGACTTC. Its translation is CASSYSSGGQETQDF. The rearrangement joins TRBV6-5 to TRBJ2-5, with 9 bases identical to TRBD2. Germline CDR1 and CDR2: MNHEY and SVGAGI. The CDR3 totals 15 residues.

This clonotype was seen repeatedly, ten times or more. The chain employs TRBV29-1 and TRBJ2-7, with TRBD1 matching over 8 bases. The CDR3 spans 13 residues. The germline V gene has CDR1 SQVTM and CDR2 ANQGSEA. J was trimmed by 2 bases and V by 6 bases; bases with no gene match: 6. CDR3 bases: TGCAGCGTGTCGCCGGGACAGGCCTACGAGCAGTACTTC. Protein product: CSVSPGQAYEQYF.

This clonotype was detected only a few times. The chain recombines TRBV7-2 with TRBJ2-3; 9 positions agree with TRBD2. CDR3 size: 16 residues. The V gene end was trimmed by 3 bases and the J gene end by 4 bases; junction bases not matched to a gene: 8. Per germline, CDR1 SGHTA and CDR2 FQGNSA. The CDR3, as DNA: TGTGCCAGCAGCTTGGTTGCGGGAGGGACCGCAGATACGCAGTATTTT. This translates into CASSLVAGGTADTQYF.

In this sample, this clonotype turned up many times. The rearrangement joins TRBV7-6 to TRBJ2-1; no clear D gene. CDR3 length: 18 amino acids. V dropped 4 bases and J dropped 4 bases, with 23 bases sitting between them. CDR1 and CDR2 from the germline V gene are SGHVS and FNYEAQ. This CDR3 is CASSSGRFGYNGYNEQFF. The CDR3 region has the DNA TGTGCCAGCAGCTCAGGCCGCTTTGGGTATAACGGTTACAATGAGCAGTTCTTC.

Details on this clonotype: The junction departs from germline at one end; a sequencing error may be responsible. The V call is TRBV5-1, the J call TRBJ2-7; weak D call: TRBD2 (7 bases). The CDR3 sequence is 15 residues long. Germline CDR1 and CDR2: SGHRS and YFSETQ. CDR3 bases: TGCGACAGCAGCTGGGCAGGAGGGGGGGCCTACGAGCAGTACTTC. Protein: CDSSWAGGGAYEQYF. The variable domain in full, with the rest retrieved from reference TRBV5-1 and TRBJ2-7, is KAGVTQTPRYLIKTRGQQVTLSCSPISGHRSVSWYQQTPGQGLQFLFEYFSETQRNKGNFPGRFSGRQFSNSRSEMNVSTLELGDSALYLCDSSWAGGGAYEQYFGPGTRLTVT.

The V and J genes are TRBV4-3 and TRBJ2-4; 10 nucleotides agree with TRBD2. Germline loops: CDR1 LGHNA, CDR2 YSLEER. With V trimmed by 2 bases and J by 2 bases, 6 bases remained unmatched. The CDR3 is made up of 17 amino acids. CDR3 in amino acids: CASSQHLAGESKNIQYF. As DNA, the CDR3 is TGCGCCAGCAGCCAACACCTAGCGGGAGAATCCAAAAACATTCAGTACTTC.

This clonotype was seen a few times. The rearrangement uses TRBV28 and TRBJ2-7; possible D gene TRBD1, 6 bases. V lost 5 bases and J lost 1, with 27 bases in between. The CDR3 is made up of 19 amino acids. Germline assignment: CDR1 MDHEN and CDR2 SYDVKM. CDR3 protein: CASSAYPRTETFLSYEQYF. The CDR3 DNA is TGTGCCAGCAGTGCCTACCCACGGACAGAGACTTTCCTATCCTACGAGCAGTACTTC.

The chain combines TRBV27 with TRBJ2-3; 8 bases are shared with TRBD2. Germline CDR1 is MNHEY and CDR2 is SMNVEV (reference sequence). This CDR3 comprises 16 residues. J gave up 3 bases and V 2 bases, and 7 bases lay outside the gene matches. CDR3 sequence reads: CASSLVGGAGTDTQYF. CDR3 DNA sequence: TGTGCCAGCAGTTTAGTCGGGGGGGCCGGAACAGATACGCAGTATTTT.

The chain uses TRBV10-3 and TRBJ2-3; 12 bases are a match to TRBD2. CDR3 length equals 17 residues. Trimming took 0 bases from V and 0 from J; bases not matched to a gene: 1. Germline CDR1 reads ENHRY; CDR2 reads SYGVKD. In nucleotides, the CDR3 is TGTGCCATCAGTGAGTCGGGGACTAGCGGGAGCACAGATACGCAGTATTTT. Its protein product is CAISESGTSGSTDTQYF.